Below are 15 T cell receptor beta chains sequenced from a single sample in a study of T cells in Graves' hyperthyroidism and ophthalmopathy. The investigators amplified TCR beta CDR3 regions from RNA transcripts. During a first-round RT-PCR of the TCR CDR3, the HTBI primer set was used. One entry per CDR3 protein, called by TCRdb with MiXCR from the multiplex PCR reads. The sample contains 540,000 or so distinct CDR3 sequences, 35% to 55% of which appear only once. The source material was peripheral blood or thyroid tissue (not recorded which). The source of these receptors is an adult woman with Graves' disease, either hyperthyroidism or ophthalmopathy (not recorded which).

On this clonotype itself: This is likely a read error, given that the CDR3 carries no conserved phenylalanine or tryptophan at its end. V is TRBV2 and J is TRBJ1-5, with unresolved D. CDR3 length: 14 amino acids. Looked up from germline, CDR1 is SNHLY and CDR2 is FYNNEI. V was shortened by 7 bases and J by 4 bases, with 14 bases between the two germline ends. The CDR3 DNA sequence: TGTGCCAGCAAGAGAGACGGACTAAATCAGCCCCAGCATCTT. Residues: CASKRDGLNQPQHL.

There are many counts of this clonotype. The chain has TRBV13 and TRBJ1-2; D gene ambiguous. The V gene lost 5 bases and the J gene lost 5 bases, with 15 bases spanning the gap. CDR1 PRHDT and CDR2 FYEKMQ come from the germline V gene (reference sequence). The CDR3 runs to 14 residues. The CDR3 nucleotides read TGTGCCAGCAGCCCCCCATGGGATCGGTATGGCTACACCTTC. Its translation: CASSPPWDRYGYTF.

In this sample, this clonotype turned up once. This chain joins TRBV11-2 and TRBJ2-5, with D hard to call. The V end lost 1 base, the J end lost 5 bases, and 14 bases lay between the germline ends. CDR1 is SGHAT and CDR2 is FQNNGV in the germline V gene. This CDR3 is 15 amino acids long. As DNA, the CDR3 is TGTGCCAGCAGCTTAGTGAAAGGTAGCCGGGAGACCCAGTACTTC. Residues: CASSLVKGSRETQYF.

The rearrangement links TRBV10-3 to TRBJ1-4; the D gene is possibly TRBD1 (5 bases). Deletions cut 5 bases from V and 8 bases from J, with 15 bases between. CDR1 ENHRY and CDR2 SYGVKD come from the germline V gene. CDR3 length: 14 amino acids. The CDR3 sequence: CAISQDGGDEKLFF. In DNA, the CDR3 is TGTGCCATCAGTCAAGACGGGGGGGACGAAAAACTGTTTTTT.

The CDR3 nucleotides are TGCGCCAGCAGCCAAGCGGGACAGGTGCTCGAGCAGTACTTC. Translation: CASSQAGQVLEQYF. The chain is built from TRBV4-1 and TRBJ2-7; 8 nucleotides agree with TRBD1. V lost 1 base, J lost 6 bases, and 5 bases stayed unmatched. Germline CDR1 is MGHRA and CDR2 is YSYEKL. This CDR3 is 14 amino acids long.

This clonotype was picked up many times. V is TRBV29-1 and J is TRBJ1-2; no firm D call. Germline V gives CDR1 SQVTM, CDR2 ANQGSEA. V dropped 4 bases and J dropped 5 bases, with 17 bases sitting between them. The CDR3 loop spans 14 amino acids. Here the CDR3 DNA reads TGCAGCGTTGGTTCGGGCAGCCCAGCTTATGGCTACACCTTC. It specifies CSVGSGSPAYGYTF.

This clonotype was detected only once. V gene TRBV12-3 or TRBV12-4 combines with J gene TRBJ1-2; D gene ambiguous. The CDR3 loop spans 12 amino acids. Trimming took off 5 bases at V and 8 bases at J, with 12 bases between the two ends. CDR3 region: CASSEGSWGYTF. CDR3 DNA: TGTGCCAGCAGTGAAGGGTCCTGGGGCTACACCTTC.

This clonotype was seen ten or more times. The rearrangement uses TRBV27 and TRBJ2-5, with D possibly being TRBD2 (6 bases). The CDR3 is 14 amino acids. The germline V and J ends were trimmed by 6 bases and 5 bases, with 16 bases remaining between them. Germline assignment: CDR1 MNHEY and CDR2 SMNVEV (reference sequence). The DNA for the CDR3 is TGTGCCAGCAGCCGGTCCGGAGGGGTTGAGACCCAGTACTTC. Translating it yields CASSRSGGVETQYF.

The chain employs TRBV5-1 and TRBJ2-7; possibly TRBD1 or TRBD2 for D (5 bases each). Germline V gives CDR1 SGHRS, CDR2 YFSETQ. CDR3 size: 14 residues. V was shortened by 4 bases and J by 3 bases, with 14 bases between the two germline ends. The CDR3 sequence: CASSPGPGNYEQYF. The CDR3 DNA follows: TGCGCCAGCAGCCCGGGACCGGGAAACTACGAGCAGTACTTC.

V gene TRBV5-1 combines with J gene TRBJ1-3; TRBD1 matches 7 bases. CDR1 is SGHRS, CDR2 YFSETQ, per germline. The V gene end was trimmed by 2 bases and the J gene end by 7 bases; junction bases not matched to a gene: 6. The CDR3 loop spans 14 amino acids. Written as DNA, the CDR3 is TGCGCCAGCAGCTTATGGCCAGGGGGGAACACCATATATTTT. Encoded protein: CASSLWPGGNTIYF.

As concerns this clonotype: A much larger clone lies a single base off, so this may be a read error. The DNA of the CDR3 is TGTGTCAGCAGCCAAGGAGGGGCGGGTCGGGAGCAGTACTTC. Protein: CVSSQGGAGREQYF. The rearrangement links TRBV9 to TRBJ2-7; D possibly corresponds to TRBD2 (6 bases). This CDR3 has 14 residues. CDR1 and CDR2 (germline): SGDLS, YYNGEE.

This clonotype showed up just once. It is unclear where the CDR3 begins or ends on the DNA, so no DNA is shown, and the CDR3 is as TCRdb lists it. V gene TRBV10-3 combines with J gene TRBJ1-2; the table calls TRBD1, which could not be checked here. The V gene's germline CDR1 is ENHRY and CDR2 SYGVKD. The CDR3 region is 20 residues in length, termini included. The CDR3 reads CAIGGTYGQYFGPGNYGYTF.

In this sample, this clonotype turned up many times. The chain links TRBV20-1 to TRBJ2-7; TRBD2 agrees at 10 bases. The V gene's germline CDR1 is DFQATT and CDR2 SNEGSKA (reference sequence). V shed 6 bases and J 3 bases; nucleotides not matched to a gene: 5. The CDR3 covers 13 residues. In DNA form, the CDR3 reads TGCAGTGCCGTGGGACTAGCGAGCTACGAGCAGTACTTC. It yields the protein CSAVGLASYEQYF.

Here the CDR3 reads CAIGTGYSDGELFF. The CDR3 DNA follows: TGTGCCATCGGAACAGGGTATAGTGACGGGGAGCTGTTTTTT. The rearrangement links TRBV10-3 to TRBJ2-2; possible D gene TRBD1, 6 bases. The germline V and J ends were trimmed by 8 bases and 7 bases, with 17 bases remaining between them. The germline gives CDR1 ENHRY, CDR2 SYGVKD. There are 14 residues in the CDR3.

This clonotype has just one count. The gene calls are TRBV5-1 and TRBJ1-1, with a possible D match to TRBD1 (5 bases). V was clipped by 4 bases and J by 4 bases, with 11 bases between them. Germline V gene lookup returns CDR1 SGHRS and CDR2 YFSETQ. The CDR3 has 13 residues. The CDR3 DNA follows: TGCGCCAGCAGCCCTGGACAACCCACTGAAGCTTTCTTT. The encoded protein is CASSPGQPTEAFF.